These 26 T cell receptor beta chains came from one sample sequenced in a study of shared clonotypes between healthy human individuals (dated by TCRdb to the early 2020s). To prepare the library, the immunoSEQ multiplex PCR assay was applied. TCRdb's version of the immuneACCESS table is confined to in-frame rearrangements and falls short of the full clone set. An unresolved V gene accounts for under half of the shortfall where checked; the remainder is of unknown origin. The sample table lists around 1 million clones, 60% to 85% of them with a count of one. The leading ten clones occupy approximately 1.5% of the sample. The sequenced sample consisted of memory CD4+ T cells sorted from blood. According to the study, the label for this sample's cell subset or site signals: CD45RA-negative fraction. All receptors come from a man between 18 and 29 years old in good health.

J is TRBJ2-4 and V is TRBV29-1; 9 positions agree with TRBD2. Trimming removed 4 bases from V and 8 bases from J; junction bases left unmatched: 9. CDR3 size: 14 residues. Germline CDR1 reads SQVTM; CDR2 reads ANQGSEA. CDR3 amino acids: CSVVRGRASDIQYF. The CDR3 bases are TGCAGCGTTGTCCGCGGGAGGGCCTCAGACATTCAGTACTTC.

The chain is built from TRBV5-4 and TRBJ2-2, with D perhaps matching TRBD1 (5 bases). The CDR3 consists of 15 residues. V was pared by 0 bases and J by 0 bases, with 6 bases between. CDR1 is SGHNT and CDR2 is YYREEE in the germline V gene (reference sequence). The CDR3 bases are TGTGCCAGCAGCTTGGCAGGGTCGAACACCGGGGAGCTGTTTTTT. Encoded protein: CASSLAGSNTGELFF.

The V call is TRBV5-1, the J call TRBJ1-2; no clear D gene. Germline values: CDR1 SGHRS, CDR2 YFSETQ. The CDR3 is 14 residues long. V was clipped by 0 bases and J by 4 bases, with 10 bases between them. CDR3 DNA sequence: TGCGCCAGCAGCTTGGGCGGTGGCAGCTATGGCTACACCTTC. It translates to CASSLGGGSYGYTF.

The rearrangement links TRBV9 to TRBJ2-3; 7 bases agree with TRBD2. Germline V gives CDR1 SGDLS, CDR2 YYNGEE. This CDR3 is built from 15 residues. The V gene end was trimmed by 4 bases and the J gene end by 3 bases; junction bases not matched to a gene: 8. CDR3 region: CASSIMAGVTDTQYF. The CDR3 bases are TGTGCCAGCAGCATCATGGCGGGGGTTACAGATACGCAGTATTTT.

This rearrangement joins TRBV7-8 to TRBJ1-1; 8 positions match TRBD1. Germline V CDR1 and CDR2: SGHVS, FQNEAQ. V shed 5 bases, J shed 1 base, and the junction held 12 bases outside the gene matches. The CDR3 runs to 17 residues. Here the CDR3 reads CASSPLIGTGQNTEAFF. For the CDR3, the DNA is TGTGCCAGCAGCCCATTAATCGGGACAGGCCAGAACACTGAAGCTTTCTTT.

Concerning this clone itself: Other nucleotide sequences in the sample specify the same CDR3. The chain recombines TRBV19 with TRBJ1-1; no reliable D call. V was cut by 7 bases and J by 4 bases, with 13 bases left in between. The CDR3 is made up of 13 amino acids. Per germline, CDR1 LNHDA and CDR2 SQIVND (reference sequence). In DNA, the CDR3 is TGTGCCAGTACCAAGAGGGAGAGCACTGAAGCTTTCTTT. It yields the protein CASTKRESTEAFF.

The rearrangement links TRBV13 to TRBJ2-3, with D possibly TRBD2 on 5 matching bases. Trimming cost V 2 bases and J 1 base, with 10 bases left between them. Germline V gene data show CDR1 as PRHDT and CDR2 as FYEKMQ (reference sequence). The CDR3 is 15 amino acids. In DNA form, the CDR3 reads TGTGCCAGCAGCTTAAATGTCGGGGGCACAGATACGCAGTATTTT. It yields the protein CASSLNVGGTDTQYF.

The chain employs TRBV9 and TRBJ1-4; a weak D match, TRBD1 (5 bases). The germline V and J ends were trimmed by 6 bases and 0 bases, with 15 bases remaining between them. Looked up from germline, CDR1 is SGDLS and CDR2 is YYNGEE. This CDR3 comprises 16 residues. The chain's CDR3 is CASTTGLTATNEKLFF. The CDR3 region has the DNA TGTGCCAGCACTACAGGACTTACTGCAACTAATGAAAAACTGTTTTTT. The variable domain in full, completed from reference TRBV9 and TRBJ1-4, reads DSGVTQTPKHLITATGQRVTLRCSPRSGDLSVYWYQQSLDQGLQFLIQYYNGEERAKGNILERFSAQQFPDLHSELNLSSLELGDSALYFCASTTGLTATNEKLFFGSGTQLSVL.

The CDR3 nucleotides read TGTGCCAGTAGTCCGATACCCCGAGATGAAAAACTGTTTTTT. This codes for CASSPIPRDEKLFF. The chain carries TRBV19 and TRBJ1-4; D gene unclear. The CDR3 is 14 amino acids. Germline V gene lookup returns CDR1 LNHDA and CDR2 SQIVND (reference sequence). V dropped 5 bases and J dropped 6 bases, with 13 bases sitting between them.

DNA for the CDR3: TGTGCCAGCAGCTCCCCGTCAAGGGTGGGCTACGAGCAGTACTTC. The encoded protein is CASSSPSRVGYEQYF. This sequence joins TRBV5-6 and TRBJ2-7; no definite D call. Germline V CDR1 and CDR2: SGHDT, YYEEEE. The CDR3 sequence is 15 residues long. V was pared by 3 bases and J by 3 bases, with 16 bases between.

This clone was seen just once. Other DNA sequences in the same sample also yield this CDR3. The gene calls are TRBV27 and TRBJ2-3, with TRBD1 identical over 11 bases. CDR3 length: 12 amino acids. Trimming cost V 4 bases and J 9 bases; bases outside gene matches: 0. Germline CDR1 is MNHEY and CDR2 is SMNVEV (reference sequence). The CDR3 DNA follows: TGTGCCAGCAGTTGGACAGGGGGCACGCAGTATTTT. It encodes CASSWTGGTQYF.

CDR3 sequence: CASMAATNTGELFF. CDR3 sequence (DNA): TGTGCCAGCATGGCGGCCACGAACACCGGGGAGCTGTTTTTT. The chain has TRBV2 and TRBJ2-2; D is unresolved. Germline CDR1 reads SNHLY; CDR2 reads FYNNEI. The CDR3 contains 14 residues. V dropped 7 bases and J dropped 0 bases, with 9 bases sitting between them.

This chain uses TRBV10-3 with TRBJ1-5; the D is unclear. Germline CDR1 and CDR2: ENHRY and SYGVKD. Trimming removed 10 bases from V and 5 bases from J, with 18 bases in between. CDR3 size: 14 residues. The CDR3 DNA follows: TGTGCCACGGCCAGTTCAGAAGTCGATCAGCCCCAGCATTTT. Translated: CATASSEVDQPQHF.

The chain is built from TRBV5-1 and TRBJ2-2; 10 positions agree with TRBD2. The junction had 4 bases not matched to a gene; V was cut back by 3 bases and J by 2 bases. This CDR3 has 16 residues. Germline values: CDR1 SGHRS, CDR2 YFSETQ. The DNA of the CDR3 is TGCGCCAGCAGCTGGACTAGCGGATATAACACCGGGGAGCTGTTTTTT. It is translated as CASSWTSGYNTGELFF.

This clone came up a few times. The J gene is TRBJ1-2, the V gene TRBV30; D is perhaps TRBD1 (6 bases). Per germline, CDR1 GTSNPN and CDR2 SVGIG (reference sequence). The CDR3 loop spans 16 amino acids. The V end lost 4 bases, the J end lost 8 bases, and 26 bases lay between the germline ends. The CDR3 loop reads CAWMFGTTGRREGYTF. In DNA form, the CDR3 reads TGTGCCTGGATGTTCGGAACCACAGGGAGGAGAGAGGGCTACACCTTC.

This clone was recorded only once. The chain couples TRBV5-1 to TRBJ2-3; 9 positions match TRBD1. The CDR3 extends over 16 amino acids. V shed 4 bases, J shed 3 bases, and the junction held 9 bases outside the gene matches. Germline loops: CDR1 SGHRS, CDR2 YFSETQ. The DNA of the CDR3 is TGCGCCAGCAGCACGTCCAGGACAGGGGAGACAGATACGCAGTATTTT. It codes for CASSTSRTGETDTQYF.

The chain carries TRBV18 and TRBJ1-3; 8 bases fit TRBD1. The CDR3 sequence is 15 residues long. Germline loops: CDR1 KGHSH, CDR2 LQKENI. V shed 4 bases, J shed 4 bases, and the junction held 6 bases outside the gene matches. The CDR3 DNA sequence: TGTGCCAGCTCACTCGACAGGGGAATAGGAAACACCATATATTTT. It encodes CASSLDRGIGNTIYF.

The rearrangement joins TRBV27 to TRBJ2-3; D unresolved. The CDR3 consists of 15 residues. Germline V gene sequence: CDR1 MNHEY, CDR2 SMNVEV (reference sequence). V lost 1 base, J lost 0 bases, and 8 bases lay in between. The CDR3 loop is CASSLFPTSTDTQYF. In nucleotides, the CDR3 is TGTGCCAGCAGTTTATTCCCGACTAGCACAGATACGCAGTATTTT.

V and J are TRBV28 and TRBJ1-3; 10 bases fit TRBD1. The CDR3 length is 14 residues. V lost 9 bases, J lost 3 bases, and 5 bases stayed unmatched. Germline V gene data show CDR1 as MDHEN and CDR2 as SYDVKM. The CDR3 nucleotides read TGTGCCAGTATGACAGGGGGCTATGGAAACACCATATATTTT. It yields the protein CASMTGGYGNTIYF. Supplemented by reference TRBV28 and TRBJ1-3, the full variable domain reads DVKVTQSSRYLVKRTGEKVFLECVQDMDHENMFWYRQDPGLGLRLIYFSYDVKMKEKGDIPEGYSVSREKKERFSLILESASTNQTSMYLCASMTGGYGNTIYFGEGSWLTVV.

The V call is TRBV2, the J call TRBJ1-4; 9 bases fit TRBD1. The trim removed 8 bases at V and 8 bases at J, leaving 12 bases unmatched. The CDR3 is 15 residues long. In germline, CDR1 is SNHLY, CDR2 FYNNEI. The CDR3 bases are TGTGCCAGCCAAATAAAGGGACAGGGCTTCGAAAAACTGTTTTTT. Translated, it gives CASQIKGQGFEKLFF.

This chain joins TRBV27 and TRBJ2-7, with D uncertain. In germline, CDR1 is MNHEY, CDR2 SMNVEV (reference sequence). CDR3 length: 11 residues. The V end lost 5 bases, the J end lost 4 bases, and 6 bases lay between the germline ends. The CDR3 reads CASSPTYEQYF. Written as DNA, the CDR3 is TGTGCCAGCAGTCCGACTTACGAGCAGTACTTC.

To note about this clone: This sample includes further DNA sequences coding for the same CDR3. For the CDR3, the DNA is TGCGCCAGCAGACCGGACCGTAGCAATCAGCCCCAGCATTTT. Protein product: CASRPDRSNQPQHF. The chain combines TRBV5-1 with TRBJ1-5; D gene ambiguous. Trimming took 5 bases from V and 0 from J, leaving 9 bases between them. This CDR3 is 14 amino acids long. CDR1 and CDR2 from the germline V gene are SGHRS and YFSETQ.

The J gene is TRBJ1-4, the V gene TRBV2; D is unresolved. Germline V gene lookup returns CDR1 SNHLY and CDR2 FYNNEI. This CDR3 has 14 residues. V was cut by 5 bases and J by 0 bases, with 7 bases left in between. The CDR3 loop reads CASSKRATNEKLFF. In DNA form, the CDR3 reads TGTGCCAGCAGTAAGAGAGCAACTAATGAAAAACTGTTTTTT.

The chain couples TRBV7-9 to TRBJ1-5; D remains ambiguous. The germline V gene encodes CDR1 SEHNR and CDR2 FQNEAQ (reference sequence). CDR3 length equals 17 residues. V was shortened by 1 base and J by 3 bases, with 16 bases between the two germline ends. CDR3 residues: CASSLVGPATYNQPQHF. CDR3 nucleotide sequence: TGTGCCAGCAGCTTAGTAGGGCCAGCTACCTACAATCAGCCCCAGCATTTT. Together with reference TRBV7-9 and TRBJ1-5, the CDR3 gives the full variable domain: DTGVSQNPRHKITKRGQNVTFRCDPISEHNRLYWYRQTLGQGPEFLTYFQNEAQLEKSRLLSDRFSAERPKGSFSTLEIQRTEQGDSAMYLCASSLVGPATYNQPQHFGDGTRLSIL.

This chain connects TRBV25-1 to TRBJ2-2; no clear D. Trimming left V 3 bases short and J 5 bases short, with 10 bases between. Germline loops: CDR1 MGHDK, CDR2 SYGVNS. CDR3 length: 14 residues. The chain's CDR3 is CASSDYKWTGELFF. The CDR3 bases are TGTGCCAGCAGTGATTATAAGTGGACCGGGGAGCTGTTTTTT.

V is TRBV19 and J is TRBJ1-5; D possibly corresponds to TRBD1 (5 bases). This CDR3 has 18 amino acids. The V and J ends lost 4 bases and 0 bases respectively, with 19 bases between them. Germline CDR1 reads LNHDA; CDR2 reads SQIVND (reference sequence). The DNA of the CDR3 is TGTGCCAGTAGTACGGGGGGGAGGGCGACAGATAGCAATCAGCCCCAGCATTTT. This codes for CASSTGGRATDSNQPQHF.